This T cell receptor beta chain was found in a study of blood T cells in healthy people across ages. Background on the study: Using template switching, researchers captured about one barcoded beta molecule for each two T cells.

A J-beta primer mix and a sample-barcoded 5' primer were used in a second PCR of roughly 6 to 12 cycles. Each cDNA molecule was tagged by a template-switch adaptor with 12 random nucleotides. TCRdb used MiXCR to reprocess the 5' RACE reads, holding one entry per CDR3 protein. In the table there are hundreds of thousands of distinct CDR3 sequences, 25% to 30% of which are singletons. Points from the study as a whole: Unsorted PBMC input precluded a conclusive naive versus antigen-experienced comparison.

RNA extraction gave at least 5.5 micrograms of total RNA per sample. This clonotype was seen a handful of times. As yet, its antigen is unknown. Sequenced sample: blood. The sequence was collected from a woman of 80 years or more in good health.

The CDR3 spells CSASTVPDGYTF. For the CDR3, the DNA is TGCAGTGCTTCGACAGTACCGGATGGCTACACCTTC. This chain links TRBV20-1 with TRBJ1-2; tentative D call: TRBD1 (5 bases). The length of the CDR3 is 12 residues. Germline values: CDR1 DFQATT, CDR2 SNEGSKA (reference sequence). V was trimmed by 5 bases and J by 6 bases, leaving 13 bases between them.